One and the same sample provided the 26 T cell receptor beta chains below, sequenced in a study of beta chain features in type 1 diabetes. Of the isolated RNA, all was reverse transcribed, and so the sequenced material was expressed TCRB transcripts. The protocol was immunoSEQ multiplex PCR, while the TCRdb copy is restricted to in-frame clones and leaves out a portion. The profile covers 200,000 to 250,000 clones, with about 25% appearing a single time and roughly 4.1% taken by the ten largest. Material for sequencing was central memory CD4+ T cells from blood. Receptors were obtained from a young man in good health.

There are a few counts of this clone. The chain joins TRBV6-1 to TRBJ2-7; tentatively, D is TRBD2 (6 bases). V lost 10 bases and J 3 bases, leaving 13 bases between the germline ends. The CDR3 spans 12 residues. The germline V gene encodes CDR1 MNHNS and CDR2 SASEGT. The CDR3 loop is CATPGGDYEQYF. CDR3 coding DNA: TGTGCCACCCCAGGAGGGGACTACGAGCAGTACTTC.

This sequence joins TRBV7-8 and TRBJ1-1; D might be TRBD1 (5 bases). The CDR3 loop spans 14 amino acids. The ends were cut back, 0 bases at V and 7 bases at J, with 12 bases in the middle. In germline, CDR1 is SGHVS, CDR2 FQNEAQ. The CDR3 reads CASSLAARVIEAFF. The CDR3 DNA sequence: TGTGCCAGCAGCTTAGCGGCCAGGGTAATTGAAGCTTTCTTT.

The CDR3 is CASSLGPLKNEQFF. The CDR3 region has the DNA TGTGCCAGCAGCCTGGGTCCCCTGAAGAATGAGCAGTTCTTC. The chain links TRBV7-9 to TRBJ2-1; D gene uncertain. The CDR3 totals 14 residues. The V and J ends lost 5 bases and 7 bases respectively, with 15 bases between them. Germline-derived CDR1 and CDR2 are SEHNR and FQNEAQ (reference sequence).

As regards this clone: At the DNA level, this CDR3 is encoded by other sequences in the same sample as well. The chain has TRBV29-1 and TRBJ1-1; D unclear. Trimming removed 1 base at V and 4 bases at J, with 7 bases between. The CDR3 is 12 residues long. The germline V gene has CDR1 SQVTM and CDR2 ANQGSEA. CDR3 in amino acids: CSVEGGRTEAFF. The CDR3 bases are TGCAGCGTTGAAGGGGGTCGCACTGAAGCTTTCTTT. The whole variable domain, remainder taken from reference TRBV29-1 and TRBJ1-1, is SAVISQKPSRDICQRGTSLTIQCQVDSQVTMMFWYRQQPGQSLTLIATANQGSEATYESGFVIDKFPISRPNLTFSTLTVSNMSPEDSSIYLCSVEGGRTEAFFGQGTRLTVV.

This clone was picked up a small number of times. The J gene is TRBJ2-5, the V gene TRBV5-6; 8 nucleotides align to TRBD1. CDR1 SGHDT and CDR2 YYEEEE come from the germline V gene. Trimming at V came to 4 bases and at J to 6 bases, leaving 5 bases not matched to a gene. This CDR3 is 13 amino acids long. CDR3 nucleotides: TGTGCCAGCAGCAAAGGGACAGGACAGACCCAGTACTTC. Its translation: CASSKGTGQTQYF.

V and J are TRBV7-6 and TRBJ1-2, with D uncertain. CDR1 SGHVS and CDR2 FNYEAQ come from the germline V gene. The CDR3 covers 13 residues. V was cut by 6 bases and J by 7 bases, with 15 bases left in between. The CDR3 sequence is CASSYIVLCGYTF. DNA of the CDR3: TGTGCCAGCAGTTACATCGTACTCTGTGGCTACACCTTC. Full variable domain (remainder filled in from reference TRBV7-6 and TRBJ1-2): GAGVSQSPRYKVTKRGQDVALRCDPISGHVSLYWYRQALGQGPEFLTYFNYEAQQDKSGLPNDRFSAERPEGSISTLTIQRTEQRDSAMYRCASSYIVLCGYTFGSGTRLTVV.

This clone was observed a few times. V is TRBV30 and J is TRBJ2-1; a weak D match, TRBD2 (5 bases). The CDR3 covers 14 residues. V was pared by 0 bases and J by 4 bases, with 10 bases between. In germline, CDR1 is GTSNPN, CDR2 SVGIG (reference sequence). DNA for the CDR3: TGTGCCTGGAGTGTCCAGCGAGGGTACAATGAGCAGTTCTTC. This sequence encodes CAWSVQRGYNEQFF. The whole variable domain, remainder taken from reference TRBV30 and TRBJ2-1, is SQTIHQWPATLVQPVGSPLSLECTVEGTSNPNLYWYRQAAGRGLQLLFYSVGIGQISSEVPQNLSASRPQDRQFILSSKKLLLSDSGFYLCAWSVQRGYNEQFFGPGTRLTVL.

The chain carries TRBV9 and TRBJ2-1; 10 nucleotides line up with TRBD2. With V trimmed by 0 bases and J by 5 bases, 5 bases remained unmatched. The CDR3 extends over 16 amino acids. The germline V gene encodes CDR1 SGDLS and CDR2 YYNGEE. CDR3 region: CASSVGLAGANNEQFF. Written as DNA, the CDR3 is TGTGCCAGCAGCGTAGGGCTAGCGGGAGCAAACAATGAGCAGTTCTTC.

This chain's CDR3 is CASSEGGAGKYEQYF. In nucleotides, the CDR3 is TGTGCCAGCAGCGAGGGCGGCGCAGGGAAATACGAGCAGTACTTC. The chain couples TRBV14 to TRBJ2-7; possibly TRBD1 or TRBD2 for D (5 bases each). Per germline, CDR1 SGHDN and CDR2 FVKESK. V was shortened by 5 bases and J by 4 bases, with 18 bases between the two germline ends. The CDR3 contains 15 residues.

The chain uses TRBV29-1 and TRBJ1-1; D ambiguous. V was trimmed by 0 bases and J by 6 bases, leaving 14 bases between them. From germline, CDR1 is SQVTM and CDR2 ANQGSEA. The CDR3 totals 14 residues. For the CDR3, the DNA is TGCAGCGTTGAAGATATTCCAGTAAACCCTGAAGCTTTCTTT. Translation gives CSVEDIPVNPEAFF.

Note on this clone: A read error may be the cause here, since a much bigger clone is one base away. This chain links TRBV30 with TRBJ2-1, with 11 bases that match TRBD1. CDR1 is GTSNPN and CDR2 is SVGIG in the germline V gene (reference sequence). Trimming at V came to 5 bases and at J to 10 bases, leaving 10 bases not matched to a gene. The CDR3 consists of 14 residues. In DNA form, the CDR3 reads TGTGCCTGGGTTCCGGGACAGGGGGGGACGGAGCAGTTCTTC. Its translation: CAWVPGQGGTEQFF.

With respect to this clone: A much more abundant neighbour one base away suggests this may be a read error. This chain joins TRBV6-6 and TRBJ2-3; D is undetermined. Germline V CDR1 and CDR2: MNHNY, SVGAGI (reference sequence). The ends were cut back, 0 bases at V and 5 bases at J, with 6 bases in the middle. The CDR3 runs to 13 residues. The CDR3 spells CASSYSVGDTQYF. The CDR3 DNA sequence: TGTGCCAGCAGTTACTCGGTGGGAGATACGCAGTATTTT.

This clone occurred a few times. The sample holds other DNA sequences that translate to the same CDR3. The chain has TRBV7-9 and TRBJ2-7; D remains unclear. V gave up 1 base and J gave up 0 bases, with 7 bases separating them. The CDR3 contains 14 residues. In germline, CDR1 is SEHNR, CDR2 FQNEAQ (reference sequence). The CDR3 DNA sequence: TGTGCCAGCAGCTTAGACGCCAGCTCCTACGAGCAGTACTTC. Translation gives CASSLDASSYEQYF.

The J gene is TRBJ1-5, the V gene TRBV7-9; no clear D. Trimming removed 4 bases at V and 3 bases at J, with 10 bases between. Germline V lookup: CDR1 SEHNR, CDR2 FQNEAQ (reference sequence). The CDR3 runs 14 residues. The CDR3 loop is CASSSDLNNQPQHF. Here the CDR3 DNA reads TGTGCCAGCAGCTCGGACCTAAACAATCAGCCCCAGCATTTT.

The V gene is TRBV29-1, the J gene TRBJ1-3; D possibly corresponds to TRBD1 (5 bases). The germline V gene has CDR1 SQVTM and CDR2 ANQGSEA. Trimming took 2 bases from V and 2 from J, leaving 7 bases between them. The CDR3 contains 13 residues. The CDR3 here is CSVEPGAGNTIYF. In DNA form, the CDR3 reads TGCAGCGTTGAACCGGGGGCTGGAAACACCATATATTTT.

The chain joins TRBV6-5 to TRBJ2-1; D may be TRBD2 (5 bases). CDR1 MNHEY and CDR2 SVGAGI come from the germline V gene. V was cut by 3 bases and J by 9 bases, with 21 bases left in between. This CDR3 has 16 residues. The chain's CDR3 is CASSYGHGSAPGEQFF. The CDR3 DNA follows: TGTGCCAGCAGTTATGGCCATGGGAGCGCCCCGGGTGAGCAGTTCTTC.

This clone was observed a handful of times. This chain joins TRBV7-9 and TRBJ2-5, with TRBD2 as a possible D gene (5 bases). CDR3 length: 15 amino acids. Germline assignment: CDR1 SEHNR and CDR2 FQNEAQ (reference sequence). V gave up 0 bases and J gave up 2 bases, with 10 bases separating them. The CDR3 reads CASSLAARAQETQYF. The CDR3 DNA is TGTGCCAGCAGCTTAGCGGCGAGGGCTCAAGAGACCCAGTACTTC.

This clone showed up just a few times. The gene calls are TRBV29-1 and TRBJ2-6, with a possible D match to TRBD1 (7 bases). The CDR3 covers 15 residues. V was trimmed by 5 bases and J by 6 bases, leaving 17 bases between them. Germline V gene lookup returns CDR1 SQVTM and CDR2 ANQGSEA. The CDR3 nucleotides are TGCAGCGTTCCCCAGGGGGGTCTAGCGGCCAACGTCCTGACTTTC. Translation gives CSVPQGGLAANVLTF. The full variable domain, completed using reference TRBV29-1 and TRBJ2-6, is SAVISQKPSRDICQRGTSLTIQCQVDSQVTMMFWYRQQPGQSLTLIATANQGSEATYESGFVIDKFPISRPNLTFSTLTVSNMSPEDSSIYLCSVPQGGLAANVLTFGAGSRLTVL.

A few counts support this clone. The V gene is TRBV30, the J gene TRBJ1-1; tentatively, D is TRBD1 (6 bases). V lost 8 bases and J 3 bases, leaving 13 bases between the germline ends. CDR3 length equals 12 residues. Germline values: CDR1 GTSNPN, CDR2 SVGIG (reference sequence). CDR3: CARRQADTEAFF. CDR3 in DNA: TGTGCCAGAAGACAGGCGGACACTGAAGCTTTCTTT.

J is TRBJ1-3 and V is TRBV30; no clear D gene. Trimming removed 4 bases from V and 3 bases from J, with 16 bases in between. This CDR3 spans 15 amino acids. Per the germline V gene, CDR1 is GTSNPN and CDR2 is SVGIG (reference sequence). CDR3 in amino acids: CAWTTGWGNGNTIYF. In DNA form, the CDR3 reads TGTGCCTGGACAACCGGGTGGGGTAATGGAAACACCATATATTTT.

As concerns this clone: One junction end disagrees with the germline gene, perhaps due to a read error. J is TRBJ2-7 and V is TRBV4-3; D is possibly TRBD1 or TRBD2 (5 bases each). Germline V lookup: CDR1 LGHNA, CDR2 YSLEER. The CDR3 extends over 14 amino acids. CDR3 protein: CAGSQAGSSYEQYF. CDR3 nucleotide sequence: TGCGCCGGCAGCCAAGCAGGGAGCTCCTACGAGCAGTACTTC.

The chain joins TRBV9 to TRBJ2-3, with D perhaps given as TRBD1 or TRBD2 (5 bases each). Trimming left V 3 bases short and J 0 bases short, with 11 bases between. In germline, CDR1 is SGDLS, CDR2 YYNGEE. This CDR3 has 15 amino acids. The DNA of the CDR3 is TGTGCCAGCAGCGCCAGGGACCCGAGCACAGATACGCAGTATTTT. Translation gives CASSARDPSTDTQYF.

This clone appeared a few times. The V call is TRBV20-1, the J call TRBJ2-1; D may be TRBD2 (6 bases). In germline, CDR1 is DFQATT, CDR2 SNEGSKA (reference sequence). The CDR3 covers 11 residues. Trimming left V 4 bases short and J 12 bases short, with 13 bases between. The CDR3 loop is CSAKTGVLQFF. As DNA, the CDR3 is TGCAGTGCTAAGACGGGGGTTCTGCAGTTCTTC.

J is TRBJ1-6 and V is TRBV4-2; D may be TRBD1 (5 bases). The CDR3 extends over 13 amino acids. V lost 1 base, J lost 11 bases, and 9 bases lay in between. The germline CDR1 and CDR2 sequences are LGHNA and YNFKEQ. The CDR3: CASSQGQQAPLHF. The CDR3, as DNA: TGTGCCAGCAGCCAAGGACAACAGGCACCCCTCCACTTT.

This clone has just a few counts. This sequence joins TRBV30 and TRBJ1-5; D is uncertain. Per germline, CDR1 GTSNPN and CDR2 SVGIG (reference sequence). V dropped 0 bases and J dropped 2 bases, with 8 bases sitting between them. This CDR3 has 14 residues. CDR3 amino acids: CAWSVGQRNQPQHF. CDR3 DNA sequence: TGTGCCTGGAGTGTAGGGCAGCGCAATCAGCCCCAGCATTTT.

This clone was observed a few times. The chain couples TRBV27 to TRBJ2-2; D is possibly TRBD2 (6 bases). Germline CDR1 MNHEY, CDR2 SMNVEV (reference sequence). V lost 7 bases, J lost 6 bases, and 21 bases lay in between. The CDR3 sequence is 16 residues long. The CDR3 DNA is TGTGCCAGCACGAAGGAGGGAATAGGGTCCCCCGGGGAGCTGTTTTTT. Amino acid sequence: CASTKEGIGSPGELFF.